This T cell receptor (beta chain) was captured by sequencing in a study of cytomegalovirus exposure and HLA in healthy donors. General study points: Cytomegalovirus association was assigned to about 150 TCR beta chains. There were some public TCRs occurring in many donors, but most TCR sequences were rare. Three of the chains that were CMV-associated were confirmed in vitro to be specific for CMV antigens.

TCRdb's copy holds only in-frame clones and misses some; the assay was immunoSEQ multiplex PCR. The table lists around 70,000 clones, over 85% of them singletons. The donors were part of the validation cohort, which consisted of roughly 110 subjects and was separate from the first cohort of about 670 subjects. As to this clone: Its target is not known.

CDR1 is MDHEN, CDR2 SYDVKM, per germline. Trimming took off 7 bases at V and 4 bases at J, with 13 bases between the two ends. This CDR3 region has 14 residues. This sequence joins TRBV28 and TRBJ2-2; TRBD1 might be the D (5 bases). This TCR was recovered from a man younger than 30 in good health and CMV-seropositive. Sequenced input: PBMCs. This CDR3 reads CASTPGQITGELFF. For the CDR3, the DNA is TGTGCCAGCACCCCAGGGCAGATCACCGGGGAGCTGTTTTTT.